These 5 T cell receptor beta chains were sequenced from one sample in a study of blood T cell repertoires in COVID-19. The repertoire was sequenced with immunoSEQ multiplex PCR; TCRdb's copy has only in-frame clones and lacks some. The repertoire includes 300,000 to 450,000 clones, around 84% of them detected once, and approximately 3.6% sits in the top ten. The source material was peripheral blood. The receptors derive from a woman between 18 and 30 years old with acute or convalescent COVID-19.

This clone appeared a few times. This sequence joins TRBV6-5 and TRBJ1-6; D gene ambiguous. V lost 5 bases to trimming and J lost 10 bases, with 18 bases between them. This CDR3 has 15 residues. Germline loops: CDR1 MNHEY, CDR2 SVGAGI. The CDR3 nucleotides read TGTGCCAGCAGTAACACCGGGAGGACGGGGTCACCCCTCCACTTT. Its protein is CASSNTGRTGSPLHF.

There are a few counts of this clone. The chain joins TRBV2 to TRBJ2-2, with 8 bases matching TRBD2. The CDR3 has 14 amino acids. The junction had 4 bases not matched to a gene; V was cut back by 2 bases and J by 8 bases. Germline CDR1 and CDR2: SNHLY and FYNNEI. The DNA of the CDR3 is TGTGCCAGCAGTGAAAGGAGCGGGAGAGGGGAGCTGTTTTTT. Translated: CASSERSGRGELFF. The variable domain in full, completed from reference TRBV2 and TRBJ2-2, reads EPEVTQTPSHQVTQMGQEVILRCVPISNHLYFYWYRQILGQKVEFLVSFYNNEISEKSEIFDDQFSVERPDGSNFTLKIRSTKLEDSAMYFCASSERSGRGELFFGEGSRLTVL.

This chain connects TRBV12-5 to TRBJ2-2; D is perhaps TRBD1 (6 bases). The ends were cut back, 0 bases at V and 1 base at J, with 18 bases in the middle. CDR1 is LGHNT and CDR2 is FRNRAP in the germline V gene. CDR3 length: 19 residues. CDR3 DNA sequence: TGTGCTAGTGGTTTGGTACGAGGACAGCCCTCCGTGAACACCGGGGAGCTGTTTTTT. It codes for CASGLVRGQPSVNTGELFF.

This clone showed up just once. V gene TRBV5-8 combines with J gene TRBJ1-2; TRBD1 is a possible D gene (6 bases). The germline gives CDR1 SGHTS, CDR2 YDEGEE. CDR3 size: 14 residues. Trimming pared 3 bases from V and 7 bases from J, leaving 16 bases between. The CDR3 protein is CASSSPTTGGGYTF. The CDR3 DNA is TGTGCCAGCAGCTCTCCCACGACAGGTGGTGGCTACACCTTC. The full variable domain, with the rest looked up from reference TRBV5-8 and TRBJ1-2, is EAGVTQSPTHLIKTRGQQATLRCSPISGHTSVYWYQQALGLGLQFLLWYDEGEERNRGNFPPRFSGRQFPNYSSELNVNALELEDSALYLCASSSPTTGGGYTFGSGTRLTVV.

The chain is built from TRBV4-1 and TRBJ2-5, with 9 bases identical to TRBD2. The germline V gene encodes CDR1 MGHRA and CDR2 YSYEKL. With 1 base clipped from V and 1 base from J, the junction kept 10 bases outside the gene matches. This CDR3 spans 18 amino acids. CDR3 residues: CASSQGPGGGRAQETQYF. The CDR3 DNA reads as TGCGCCAGCAGCCAAGGACCGGGTGGCGGGAGGGCCCAAGAGACCCAGTACTTC.